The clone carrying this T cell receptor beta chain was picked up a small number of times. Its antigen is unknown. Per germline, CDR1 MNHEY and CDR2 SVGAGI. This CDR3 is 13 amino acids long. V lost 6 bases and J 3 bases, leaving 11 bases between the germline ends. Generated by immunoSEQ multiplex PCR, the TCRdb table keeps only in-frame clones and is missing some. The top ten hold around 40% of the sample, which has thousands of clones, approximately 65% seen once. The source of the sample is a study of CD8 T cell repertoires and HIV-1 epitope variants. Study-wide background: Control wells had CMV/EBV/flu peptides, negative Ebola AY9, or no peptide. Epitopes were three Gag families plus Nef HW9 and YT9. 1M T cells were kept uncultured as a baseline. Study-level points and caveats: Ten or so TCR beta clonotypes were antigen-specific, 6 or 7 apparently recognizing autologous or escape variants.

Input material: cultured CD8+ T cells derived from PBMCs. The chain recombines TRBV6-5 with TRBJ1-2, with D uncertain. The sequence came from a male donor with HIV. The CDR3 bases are TGTGCCAGCAGACCGCGGACGGACTATGGCTACACCTTC. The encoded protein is CASRPRTDYGYTF.